This T cell receptor beta chain was profiled in a study of T cell repertoires in cytomegalovirus infection. Across the study: The authors relied on CMV epitopes, both recently identified HLA-C-restricted and well-studied HLA-B-restricted. CMV infection and matching HLA type were both indicated by public TCR beta signatures. General study results and limits: In two of eight donors, the top clonotype was HLA-C-restricted CMV-specific.

A remark on this clonotype: Its antigen remains unknown.

The CDR3 spans 14 residues. Trimming took off 8 bases at V and 7 bases at J, with 20 bases between the two ends. One entry per CDR3 protein results from TCRdb running MiXCR on the reads. The sample consists of around 500,000 distinct CDR3 sequences, about two fifths of them appearing once. The sequence was obtained from a human donor in good health (CMV status not recorded). Some clones in this sample may be carry-over from other donors' samples. V usage is TRBV12-3 or TRBV12-4 and J usage is TRBJ1-2; D possibly corresponds to TRBD1 (5 bases). Sequencing was performed on cultured PBMCs, taken from culture after CMV antigen stimulation. CDR3 protein: CASFSSGAGVGYTF. The CDR3 DNA sequence: TGTGCCAGCTTCTCATCCGGGGCCGGCGTTGGCTACACCTTC.